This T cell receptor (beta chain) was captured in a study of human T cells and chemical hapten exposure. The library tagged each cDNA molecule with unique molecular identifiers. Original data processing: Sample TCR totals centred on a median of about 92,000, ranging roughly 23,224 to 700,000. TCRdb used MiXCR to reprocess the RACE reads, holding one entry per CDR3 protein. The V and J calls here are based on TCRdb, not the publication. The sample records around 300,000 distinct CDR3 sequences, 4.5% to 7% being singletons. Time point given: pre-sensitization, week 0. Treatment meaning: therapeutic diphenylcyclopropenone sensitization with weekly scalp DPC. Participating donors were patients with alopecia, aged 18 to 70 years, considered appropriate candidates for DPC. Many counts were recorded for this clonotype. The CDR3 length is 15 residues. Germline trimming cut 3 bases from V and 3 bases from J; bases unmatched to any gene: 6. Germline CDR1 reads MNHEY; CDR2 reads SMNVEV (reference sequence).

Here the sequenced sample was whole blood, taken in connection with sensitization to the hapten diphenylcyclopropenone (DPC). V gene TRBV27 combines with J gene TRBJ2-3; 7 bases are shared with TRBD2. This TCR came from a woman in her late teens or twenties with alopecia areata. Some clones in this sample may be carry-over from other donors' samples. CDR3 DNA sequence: TGTGCCAGCAGTTTGTCTAGCGGAAAAACAGATACGCAGTATTTT. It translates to CASSLSSGKTDTQYF.